This TCR beta chain emerged from a study of blood T cell repertoires in COVID-19. Overall study: Some COVID-19 samples were acute and others convalescent; all came from the United States, Italy and Spain. In each case, the material was cDNA or gDNA derived from T cells, B-cell-depleted T cells, or PBMCs.

Only in-frame clones appear in the TCRdb table, and some are missing; sequencing was by immunoSEQ multiplex PCR. The sample yields 200,000 to 300,000 clones, about four fifths seen once. Trimming shortened V by 6 bases and J by 7 bases, and 15 bases separated the two germline ends. Germline-derived CDR1 and CDR2 are MDHEN and SYDVKM. The CDR3 totals 13 residues. This chain uses TRBV28 with TRBJ1-2, with TRBD1 as a possible D gene (6 bases). Material: peripheral blood. The clonotype originates from a woman between 18 and 29 years old with acute or convalescent COVID-19. CDR3 DNA: TGTGCCAGCAGGGGGGGGAACAGGGCTGGCTACACCTTC. It specifies CASRGGNRAGYTF.